The clone carrying this T cell receptor (beta chain) was observed a handful of times. What it binds is not known. This sample was included in a study of lymphopenia after photon versus proton radiotherapy. This table comes from immunoSEQ multiplex PCR, and its TCRdb copy is limited to in-frame clones, with some not included. The top ten hold around 2.2% of the sample, which has 65,000 to 90,000 clones, around 93% seen once. Study-wide points: Photon-treated patients lost naive T cells and TCR diversity; proton-treated stayed stable. Authors raise, but do not show, better survival with proton therapy.

The starting material was peripheral blood, obtained from a patient treated with photon-based radiotherapy. The sequence derives from a woman aged 40 to 55 with cholangiocarcinoma.

For the CDR3, the DNA is TGTGCCAGCAGCAGCGTTAATACAGATACGCAGTATTTT. Translating gives CASSSVNTDTQYF. The V gene is TRBV2, the J gene TRBJ2-3; D gene uncertain. Germline V lookup: CDR1 SNHLY, CDR2 FYNNEI. CDR3 length equals 13 residues. V lost 6 bases, J lost 3 bases, and 10 bases lay in between.